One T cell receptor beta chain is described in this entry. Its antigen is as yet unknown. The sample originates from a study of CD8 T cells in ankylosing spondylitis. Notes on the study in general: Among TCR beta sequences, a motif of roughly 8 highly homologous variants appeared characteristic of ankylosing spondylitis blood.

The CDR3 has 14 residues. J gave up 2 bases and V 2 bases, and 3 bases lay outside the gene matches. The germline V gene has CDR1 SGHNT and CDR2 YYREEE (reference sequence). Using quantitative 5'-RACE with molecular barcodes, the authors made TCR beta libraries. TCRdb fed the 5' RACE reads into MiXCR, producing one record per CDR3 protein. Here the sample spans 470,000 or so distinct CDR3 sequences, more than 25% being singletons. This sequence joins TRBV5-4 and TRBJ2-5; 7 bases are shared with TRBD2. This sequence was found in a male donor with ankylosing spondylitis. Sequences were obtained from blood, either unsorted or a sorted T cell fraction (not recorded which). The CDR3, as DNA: TGTGCCAGCAGCTTAGGGACTACTCAAGAGACCCAGTACTTC. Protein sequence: CASSLGTTQETQYF.